The 6 T cell receptor beta chains below come from one sample, sequenced in a study of T cell clusters in autoimmune cytopenias. TRB amplification used 250 ng of peripheral blood genomic DNA. TRB rearrangements were amplified by touch-down multiplex PCR with mixed TRB-A/B primers. TCRdb re-called the multiplex PCR reads, yielding one record per CDR3 amino acid sequence without DNA. The sample's table shows about 4,000 distinct CDR3 sequences. Specimen: peripheral blood. The receptor set was obtained from a human donor with an autoimmune cytopenia or autoimmune hepatitis (not recorded which).

This clonotype registers medium-sized (0.01 to 0.1%) by frequency. The chain couples TRBV30 to TRBJ2-2. The CDR3 sequence is 11 residues long. In germline, CDR1 is GTSNPN, CDR2 SVGIG (reference sequence). The chain's CDR3 is CAWSRPGELFF.

This chain uses TRBV30 with TRBJ2-7; TCRdb calls TRBD1, which cannot be checked without DNA. CDR3 length: 15 amino acids. The germline V gene encodes CDR1 GTSNPN and CDR2 SVGIG (reference sequence). CDR3 in amino acids: CAWRETGTPLSGQYF.

This chain uses TRBV20-1 with TRBJ2-7. This CDR3 comprises 11 residues. Germline CDR1 reads DFQATT; CDR2 reads SNEGSKA (reference sequence). CDR3 amino acids: CSARAGYEQYF.

Measured by frequency, this clonotype is medium-sized. The gene calls are TRBV20-1 and TRBJ1-6; TCRdb reports TRBD1, a call that lacks DNA to check it against. Germline V gene data show CDR1 as DFQATT and CDR2 as SNEGSKA (reference sequence). This CDR3 comprises 12 residues. CDR3 sequence: CSVGTVNSPLHF.

The V and J genes are TRBV20-1 and TRBJ1-1; the TCRdb D gene call, TRBD1, has no DNA to confirm it. CDR1 is DFQATT and CDR2 is SNEGSKA in the germline V gene (reference sequence). The CDR3 spans 12 residues. The chain's CDR3 is CSARYRGTEAFF.

This chain connects TRBV24-1 to TRBJ2-3; TCRdb outputs TRBD1, but without DNA this stays unchecked. Per germline, CDR1 KGHDR and CDR2 SFDVKD. The CDR3 runs to 16 residues. The CDR3 region is CATSDSGTGGADTQYF.